Following are 13 T cell receptor beta chains from one sample sequenced in a study of somatic mutations in cytotoxic T cells in rheumatoid arthritis. The assay was immunoSEQ multiplex PCR, and TCRdb's table has in-frame clones only and misses some. The top ten hold about 10% of the sample, which has 20,000 or so clones, about four fifths seen once. Sequenced input: CD8+ T cells sorted from blood. All receptors derive from a woman aged 45 to 65 in good health.

J is TRBJ1-2 and V is TRBV2; D ambiguous. The V gene's germline CDR1 is SNHLY and CDR2 FYNNEI. The CDR3 is 11 residues long. V lost 4 bases and J lost 5, with 5 bases in between. CDR3: CASSVQYGYTF. In nucleotides, the CDR3 is TGTGCCAGCAGTGTTCAGTATGGCTACACCTTC.

The gene calls are TRBV5-5 and TRBJ2-7, with D uncertain. Trimming stripped 0 bases from V and 2 bases from J, with 12 bases between. Germline CDR1 SGHKS, CDR2 YYEKEE (reference sequence). This CDR3 comprises 15 residues. In DNA form, the CDR3 reads TGTGCCAGCAGCTTGGGGACGGCACTCACCTACGAGCAGTACTTC. Translating gives CASSLGTALTYEQYF.

This clone was observed once. The chain has TRBV19 and TRBJ2-6, with no clear D. The CDR3 spans 15 residues. The V end was cut by 5 bases, the J end by 4 bases, with 12 bases between. Germline loops: CDR1 LNHDA, CDR2 SQIVND (reference sequence). CDR3 amino acids: CASSVTVGGANVLTF. CDR3 nucleotides: TGTGCCAGTAGTGTGACTGTGGGGGGGGCCAACGTCCTGACTTTC.

The table lists this clone with a count of one. The gene calls are TRBV9 and TRBJ1-5, with no clear D. V was trimmed by 4 bases and J by 3 bases, leaving 14 bases between them. The CDR3 runs to 15 residues. CDR1 and CDR2 (germline): SGDLS, YYNGEE. The CDR3 sequence: CASSPSGGLNQPQHF. Written as DNA, the CDR3 is TGTGCCAGCAGCCCCAGTGGCGGACTCAATCAGCCCCAGCATTTT.

This clone was seen a few times. The rearrangement uses TRBV28 and TRBJ2-7, with no clear D. Germline CDR1 and CDR2: MDHEN and SYDVKM. Trimming shortened V by 5 bases and J by 1 base, and 9 bases separated the two germline ends. The CDR3 runs 13 residues. This chain's CDR3 is CASSDTPSYEQYF. As DNA, the CDR3 is TGTGCCAGCAGTGATACACCATCCTACGAGCAGTACTTC.

This clone has only one observation. This chain links TRBV9 with TRBJ2-5; 7 positions match TRBD2. Trimming removed 3 bases from V and 4 bases from J; junction bases left unmatched: 9. Germline lookup yields CDR1 SGDLS and CDR2 YYNGEE. The CDR3 is 15 residues long. The DNA of the CDR3 is TGTGCCAGCAGCGGCCCCTCGGGGGGTGCAGAGACCCAGTACTTC. The encoded protein is CASSGPSGGAETQYF.

The chain has TRBV27 and TRBJ1-2, with D possibly TRBD1 on 5 matching bases. Germline V CDR1 and CDR2: MNHEY, SMNVEV (reference sequence). V was pared by 6 bases and J by 2 bases, with 16 bases between. The CDR3 loop spans 15 amino acids. The CDR3 nucleotides read TGTGCCAGCAGCAACAGCGAGACAGCGAACTATGGCTACACCTTC. Encoded protein: CASSNSETANYGYTF.

The CDR3 is CSVPGSGANVLTF. CDR3 DNA: TGCAGCGTTCCAGGTTCTGGGGCCAACGTCCTGACTTTC. The chain joins TRBV29-1 to TRBJ2-6; D gene uncertain. Germline V gene data show CDR1 as SQVTM and CDR2 as ANQGSEA. The CDR3 is 13 residues long. V was pared by 5 bases and J by 1 base, with 6 bases between.

The J gene is TRBJ1-2, the V gene TRBV19; D may be TRBD1 (6 bases). Trimming took 3 bases from V and 8 from J, leaving 13 bases between them. In germline, CDR1 is LNHDA, CDR2 SQIVND (reference sequence). The CDR3 is 13 residues long. The CDR3 region has the DNA TGTGCCAGTAGTATCTGGACAGTCGAGGGCTACACCTTC. Its translation: CASSIWTVEGYTF.

In this sample, this clone turned up once. V and J are TRBV6-1 and TRBJ2-5; 9 bases are shared with TRBD2. The CDR3 length is 15 residues. After removal of 2 bases from V and 4 bases from J, the junction contained 5 bases not matched to a gene. Per the germline V gene, CDR1 is MNHNS and CDR2 is SASEGT. Written as DNA, the CDR3 is TGTGCCAGCAGTGAATCCATAGCGGGGGCAGAGACCCAGTACTTC. This gives the protein CASSESIAGAETQYF.

The genes are TRBV18 and TRBJ2-7; 12 bases match TRBD1. Germline CDR1 is KGHSH and CDR2 is LQKENI. Trimming removed 6 bases from V and 6 bases from J; junction bases left unmatched: 12. The CDR3 totals 16 residues. As DNA, the CDR3 is TGTGCCAGCTCTCCCCGTTCGGGACAGGGGGCTCGCGAGCAGTACTTC. Amino acid sequence: CASSPRSGQGAREQYF.

The chain combines TRBV28 with TRBJ2-5, with 9 bases aligning to TRBD1. Looked up from germline, CDR1 is MDHEN and CDR2 is SYDVKM. V lost 2 bases to trimming and J lost 5 bases; unmatched junction nucleotides: 6. The CDR3 is 15 amino acids. The CDR3 is CASSLEQGAGETQYF. The CDR3 coding sequence is TGTGCCAGCAGTTTAGAACAGGGGGCTGGGGAGACCCAGTACTTC.

The rearrangement joins TRBV6-1 to TRBJ2-5, with 8 positions matching TRBD2. The V and J ends lost 2 bases and 1 base, in that order; junction bases with no gene match: 12. Germline values: CDR1 MNHNS, CDR2 SASEGT. The CDR3 runs to 18 residues. CDR3: CASSERFGLAGRQETQYF. The CDR3 DNA follows: TGTGCCAGCAGTGAAAGATTCGGGTTAGCGGGGCGCCAAGAGACCCAGTACTTC.